This TCR beta chain appears in the sequencing data of a study of beta chain features in type 1 diabetes. On the study more broadly: Examination covered some 110,000,000 sorted cells spanning all samples.

Of the isolated RNA, all was reverse transcribed, and so the sequenced material was expressed TCRB transcripts. Data came from immunoSEQ multiplex PCR; TCRdb stores just in-frame clones and leaves some out. The profile shows approximately 150,000 clones, 10% of them singletons. Per the germline V gene, CDR1 is SGHDT and CDR2 is YYEEEE. There are 16 residues in the CDR3. V gave up 5 bases and J gave up 4 bases; unmatched junction bases: 9. The sample holds a few counts of this clone. The source material was naive CD4+ T cells from blood. This clonotype was obtained from a man younger than 35 in good health. This chain uses TRBV5-6 with TRBJ2-1; the match to TRBD2 covers 10 bases. In nucleotides, the CDR3 is TGTGCCAGCAGTTTTGAGCGGGGGGGCCGATACAATGAGCAGTTCTTC. Translation: CASSFERGGRYNEQFF.